This T cell receptor beta chain was documented in a study of CD4 and CD8 cells across lung adenocarcinoma regions (dated by TCRdb to 2016 to 2019). For the study in its entirety: Intratumor heterogeneity of the T cell receptor repertoire was examined by comparing tumor centers with tumor margins.

Libraries were prepared through PCR. TCRdb records HiSeq X Ten as the sequencer. TCRdb took the public reads, trimmed them with fastp at Q25, ran MiXCR for clone calling and kept in-frame beta chains. Rows matching on CDR3 protein sequence are summarized as one entry with the most common DNA and genes. The sample table lists around 20,000 distinct CDR3 sequences, around 50% of them with a count of one. In total, the top ten clones hold around a third of the sample. The table lists this clonotype with many counts. What this receptor recognizes is not known. Base qualities were left out, and no much larger clone turns up one base away. The donors were patients who had localized lung adenocarcinoma, which is a subtype of non-small cell lung cancer. Samples were obtained from the margins of localized lung adenocarcinomas. For TCR repertoire analysis, CD8+ T cells from tumor tissue were profiled separately from CD4+ T cells.

Unmatched junction bases come to 12, with V trimmed by 6 bases and J by 7 bases. Its CDR3 holds 16 amino acids, cysteine through phenylalanine. The CDR3 DNA has 48 bases and is translated from base 1. Taken from the germline V gene, the CDR1 and CDR2 loops are MNHNS and SASEGT. This sequence was found in a male donor with lung adenocarcinoma. The CD4 and CD8 labels of this study may be unreliable. Rearrangement joined TRBV6-1 to TRBJ2-1; 10 central nucleotides agree with TRBD1. Material: CD8+ T cells from the margin of a lung tumor. The cell subset or site label on this specimen signifies: tumor margin region. CDR3 loop: CASRSPIRDRGNEQFF. The DNA is TGTGCCAGCAGGTCACCGATCCGGGACAGGGGTAATGAGCAGTTCTTC.